This entry concerns a single TCR beta chain. The data were taken from a study of blood T cell repertoires in COVID-19. The data were produced by immunoSEQ multiplex PCR, yet TCRdb's version contains in-frame clones alone and is incomplete. The sample contains roughly 200,000 clones, 90% of which appear only once. Germline trimming cut 2 bases from V and 4 bases from J; bases unmatched to any gene: 9. The CDR3 spans 17 residues. Germline V gene data show CDR1 as LGHDT and CDR2 as YNNKEL (reference sequence). The chain carries TRBV3-1 (or the pseudogene TRBV3-2) and TRBJ2-1; 9 bases are shared with TRBD2. This sequence was found in a man in his forties or fifties with acute or convalescent COVID-19. What was sequenced was peripheral blood. The CDR3 DNA reads as TGTGCCAGCAGCCAACCTTCAATAGCGGGGGCATACAATGAGCAGTTCTTC. Residues: CASSQPSIAGAYNEQFF.